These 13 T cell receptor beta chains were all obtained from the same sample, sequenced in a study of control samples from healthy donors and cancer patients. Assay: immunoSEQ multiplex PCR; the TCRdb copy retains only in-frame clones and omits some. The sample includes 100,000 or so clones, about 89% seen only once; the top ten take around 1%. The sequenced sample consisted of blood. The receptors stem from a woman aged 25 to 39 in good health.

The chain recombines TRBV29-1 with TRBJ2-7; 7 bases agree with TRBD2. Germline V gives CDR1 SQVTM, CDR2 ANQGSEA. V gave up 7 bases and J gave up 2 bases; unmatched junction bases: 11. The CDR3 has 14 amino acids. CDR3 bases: TGCAGCGCAATCGGGGCGGGAGAGGCCTACGAGCAGTACTTC. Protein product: CSAIGAGEAYEQYF.

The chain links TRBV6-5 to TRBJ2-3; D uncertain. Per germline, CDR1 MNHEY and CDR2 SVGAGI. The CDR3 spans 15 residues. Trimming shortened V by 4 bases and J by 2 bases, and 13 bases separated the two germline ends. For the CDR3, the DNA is TGTGCCAGCAGTTCTCAAAAAGGTCTCACAGATACGCAGTATTTT. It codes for CASSSQKGLTDTQYF.

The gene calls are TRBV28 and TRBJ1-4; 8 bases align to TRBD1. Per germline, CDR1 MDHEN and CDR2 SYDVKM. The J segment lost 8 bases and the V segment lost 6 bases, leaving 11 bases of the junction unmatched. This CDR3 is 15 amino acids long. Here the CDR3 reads CASSRGQAIREKLFF. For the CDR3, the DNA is TGTGCCAGCAGCCGGGGACAGGCAATTCGAGAAAAACTGTTTTTT. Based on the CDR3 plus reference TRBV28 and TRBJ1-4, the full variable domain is DVKVTQSSRYLVKRTGEKVFLECVQDMDHENMFWYRQDPGLGLRLIYFSYDVKMKEKGDIPEGYSVSREKKERFSLILESASTNQTSMYLCASSRGQAIREKLFFGSGTQLSVL.

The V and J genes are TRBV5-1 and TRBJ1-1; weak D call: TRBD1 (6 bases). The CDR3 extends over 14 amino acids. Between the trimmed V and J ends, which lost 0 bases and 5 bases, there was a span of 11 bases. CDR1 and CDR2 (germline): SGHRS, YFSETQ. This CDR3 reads CASSLEQGGTEAFF. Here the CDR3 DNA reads TGCGCCAGCAGCTTGGAACAGGGAGGGACTGAAGCTTTCTTT. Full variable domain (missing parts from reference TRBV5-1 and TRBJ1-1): KAGVTQTPRYLIKTRGQQVTLSCSPISGHRSVSWYQQTPGQGLQFLFEYFSETQRNKGNFPGRFSGRQFSNSRSEMNVSTLELGDSALYLCASSLEQGGTEAFFGQGTRLTVV.

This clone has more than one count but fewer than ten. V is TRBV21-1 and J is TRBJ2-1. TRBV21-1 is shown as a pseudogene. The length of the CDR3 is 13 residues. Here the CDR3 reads CASSKGYYNEQFF. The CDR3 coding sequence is TGTGCCAGCAGCAAAGGATACTACAATGAGCAGTTCTTC.

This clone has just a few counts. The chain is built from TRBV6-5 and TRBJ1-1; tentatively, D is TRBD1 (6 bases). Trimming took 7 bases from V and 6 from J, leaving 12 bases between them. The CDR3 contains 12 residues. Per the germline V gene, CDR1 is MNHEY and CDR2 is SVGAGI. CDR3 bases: TGTGCCAGCACCAACAGGGTCGCTGAAGCTTTCTTT. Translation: CASTNRVAEAFF.

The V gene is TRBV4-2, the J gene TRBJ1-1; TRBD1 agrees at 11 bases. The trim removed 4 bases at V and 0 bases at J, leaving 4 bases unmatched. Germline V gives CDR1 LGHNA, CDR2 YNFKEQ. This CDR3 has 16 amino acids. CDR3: CASSPGQGALNTEAFF. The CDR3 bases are TGTGCCAGCAGCCCAGGACAGGGGGCCTTGAACACTGAAGCTTTCTTT.

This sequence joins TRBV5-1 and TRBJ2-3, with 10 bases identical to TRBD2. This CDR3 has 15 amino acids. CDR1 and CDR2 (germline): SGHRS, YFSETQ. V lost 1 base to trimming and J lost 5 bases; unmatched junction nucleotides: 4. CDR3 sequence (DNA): TGCGCCAGCAGCTTGAGCGGGGGGGCCGGAGATACGCAGTATTTT. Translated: CASSLSGGAGDTQYF.

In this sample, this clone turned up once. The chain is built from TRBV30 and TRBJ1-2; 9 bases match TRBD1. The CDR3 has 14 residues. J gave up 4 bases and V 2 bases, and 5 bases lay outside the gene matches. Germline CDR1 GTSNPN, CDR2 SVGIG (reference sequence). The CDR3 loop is CAWSPQGAGYGYTF. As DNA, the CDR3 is TGTGCCTGGAGTCCACAGGGGGCCGGCTATGGCTACACCTTC.

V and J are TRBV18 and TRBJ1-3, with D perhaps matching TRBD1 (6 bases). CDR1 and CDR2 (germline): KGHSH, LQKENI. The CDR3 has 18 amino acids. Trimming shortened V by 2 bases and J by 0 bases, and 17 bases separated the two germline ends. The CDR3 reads CASSPRTASLLSGNTIYF. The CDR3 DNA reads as TGTGCCAGCTCACCAAGGACAGCGTCCTTACTCTCTGGAAACACCATATATTTT.

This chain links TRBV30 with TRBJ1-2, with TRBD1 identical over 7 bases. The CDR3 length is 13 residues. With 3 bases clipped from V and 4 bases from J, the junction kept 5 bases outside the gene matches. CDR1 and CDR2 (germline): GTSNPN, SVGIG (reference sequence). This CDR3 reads CAWRGDRGYGYTF. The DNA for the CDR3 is TGTGCCTGGAGGGGGGACAGAGGCTATGGCTACACCTTC. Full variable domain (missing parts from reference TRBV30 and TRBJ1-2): SQTIHQWPATLVQPVGSPLSLECTVEGTSNPNLYWYRQAAGRGLQLLFYSVGIGQISSEVPQNLSASRPQDRQFILSSKKLLLSDSGFYLCAWRGDRGYGYTFGSGTRLTVV.

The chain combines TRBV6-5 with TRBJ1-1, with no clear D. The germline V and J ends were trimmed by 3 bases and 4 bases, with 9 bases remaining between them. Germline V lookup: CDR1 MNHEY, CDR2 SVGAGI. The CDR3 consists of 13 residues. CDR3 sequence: CASSYRGSTEAFF. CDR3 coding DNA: TGTGCCAGCAGTTATCGAGGAAGCACTGAAGCTTTCTTT.

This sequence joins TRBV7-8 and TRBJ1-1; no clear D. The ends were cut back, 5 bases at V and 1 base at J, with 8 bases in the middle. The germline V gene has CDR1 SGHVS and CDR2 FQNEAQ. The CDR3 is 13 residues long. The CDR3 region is CASSIISNTEAFF. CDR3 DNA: TGTGCCAGCAGCATCATCTCGAACACTGAAGCTTTCTTT. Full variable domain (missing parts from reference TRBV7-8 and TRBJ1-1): GAGVSQSPRYKVAKRGQDVALRCDPISGHVSLFWYQQALGQGPEFLTYFQNEAQLDKSGLPSDRFFAERPEGSVSTLKIQRTQQEDSAVYLCASSIISNTEAFFGQGTRLTVV.